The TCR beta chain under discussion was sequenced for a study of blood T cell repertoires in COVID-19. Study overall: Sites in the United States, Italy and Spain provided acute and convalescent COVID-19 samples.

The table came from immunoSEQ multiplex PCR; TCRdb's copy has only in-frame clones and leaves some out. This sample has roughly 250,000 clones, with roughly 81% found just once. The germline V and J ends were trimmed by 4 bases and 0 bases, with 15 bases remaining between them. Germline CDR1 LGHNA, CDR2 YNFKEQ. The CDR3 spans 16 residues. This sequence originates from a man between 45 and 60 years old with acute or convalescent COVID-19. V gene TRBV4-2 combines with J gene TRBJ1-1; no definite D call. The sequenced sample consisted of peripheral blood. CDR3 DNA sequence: TGTGCCAGCAGCCCCCAAACTCCGTCCATGAACACTGAAGCTTTCTTT. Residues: CASSPQTPSMNTEAFF.